This T cell receptor beta chain was sequenced during a study of cytomegalovirus exposure and HLA in healthy donors. Study at large: About 79% of 350 to 400 genotyped donors fell in the Caucasian-associated ancestry cluster.

Germline CDR1 is SGHVS and CDR2 is FQNEAQ. The V gene end was trimmed by 10 bases and the J gene end by 0 bases; junction bases not matched to a gene: 3. The CDR3 covers 13 residues. This clone turned up a few times. The donors were healthy bone marrow donors. Vbeta (60) and Jbeta (13) primers were used in the PCR. The data were produced by immunoSEQ multiplex PCR, yet TCRdb's version contains in-frame clones alone and is incomplete. The repertoire consists of 150,000 to 200,000 clones, with roughly 77% occurring once and the leading ten covering around 1.9%. Specimen: PBMCs. V is TRBV7-8 and J is TRBJ2-3, with 8 bases aligning to TRBD1. This TCR was sampled from a woman between 18 and 30 years old in good health and CMV-seronegative. The CDR3 nucleotides are TGTGCCACCGGACAGGGAAGCACAGATACGCAGTATTTT. It translates to CATGQGSTDTQYF.